One TCR beta chain is described in this entry. Its matching antigen is unknown. PCR used 60 Vbeta primers and 13 Jbeta primers. Repertoires were generated with immunoSEQ multiplex PCR, while TCRdb's copy carries only in-frame clones and drops some. The sample yields roughly 150,000 clones, roughly 70% seen once. The CDR3 sequence is 15 residues long. V lost 0 bases, J lost 4 bases, and 12 bases lay in between. CDR1 is LNHDA, CDR2 SQIVND, per germline (reference sequence). These data originate in a study of cytomegalovirus exposure and HLA in healthy donors. Regarding the study as a whole: Most of the CMV-associated TCR beta chains (in a later analysis) appeared to be HLA-restricted.

The sequencing sample was made of PBMCs. The rearrangement links TRBV19 to TRBJ1-2; D not resolved. The sequence was collected from a woman between 45 and 60 years old in good health and CMV-seropositive. CDR3 nucleotide sequence: TGTGCCAGTAGTATAGATCTATCGCCGCTCTATGGCTACACCTTC. It encodes CASSIDLSPLYGYTF.